This T cell receptor beta chain derives from a study of blood T cell repertoires in COVID-19. Study background: Whether acute or convalescent, the COVID-19 samples came from the United States, Italy and Spain. Nucleic acid was either cDNA or gDNA, and it came from T cells, B-cell-depleted T cells, or PBMCs.

Per the study methods: Amplification with reference gene primers provided the estimates of nucleated cell counts. Assay used: immunoSEQ multiplex PCR; TCRdb lists only in-frame clones, some missing. The V and J calls and clone size were taken over from that table, and D and trimming were inferred from the DNA. Among 65,000 to 90,000 clones listed, around 69% were seen once. Germline CDR1 reads MNHEY; CDR2 reads SVGAGI. With 4 bases removed from V and 8 bases from J, the gap between germline ends came to 16 bases. The CDR3 is 14 amino acids. This rearrangement joins TRBV6-5 to TRBJ2-3, with a weak D call TRBD2 (6 bases). The sequence derives from an older man with active or convalescent COVID-19. The sequencing input was peripheral blood. The CDR3 DNA follows: TGTGCCAGCAGTTCCCCGGACGGGAGCGGTACGCAGTATTTT. It encodes CASSSPDGSGTQYF.